The TCR beta chain under discussion was sequenced for a study of somatic mutations in cytotoxic T cells in rheumatoid arthritis. General study findings and limits: The slightly lower representation of TRBV07 among rheumatoid arthritis patients did not undergo correction for multiple comparisons.

Libraries were prepared by immunoSEQ multiplex PCR; TCRdb keeps only in-frame clonotypes and omits some of them. The data contain fewer than 20,000 clones, over 70% of them seen just once; the ten biggest clones take up roughly 10%. This clone was recorded once. Antigen: not known. Positive selection using magnetic beads isolated the CD4+ and CD8+ cells (purity was checked by flow cytometry). CDR1 and CDR2 from the germline V gene are SEHNR and FQNEAQ (reference sequence). CDR3 size: 13 residues. Trimming shortened V by 6 bases and J by 1 base, and 10 bases separated the two germline ends. This rearrangement joins TRBV7-9 to TRBJ2-7, with D tentatively TRBD2 (5 bases). What was sequenced was CD8+ T cells sorted from blood. The sequence came from an adult with rheumatoid arthritis. The CDR3 nucleotides read TGTGCCAGCAGGGAGGCTGGATCCTACGAGCAGTACTTC. As protein: CASREAGSYEQYF.